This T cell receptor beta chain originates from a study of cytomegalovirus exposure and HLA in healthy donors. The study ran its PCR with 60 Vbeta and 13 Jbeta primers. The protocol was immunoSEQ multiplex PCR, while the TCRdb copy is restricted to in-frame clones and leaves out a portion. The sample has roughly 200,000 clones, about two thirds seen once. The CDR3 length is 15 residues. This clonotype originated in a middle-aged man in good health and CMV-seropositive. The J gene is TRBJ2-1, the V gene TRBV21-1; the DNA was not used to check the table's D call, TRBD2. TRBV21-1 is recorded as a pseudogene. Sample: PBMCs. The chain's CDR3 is CASSKVLNSYNEQFF. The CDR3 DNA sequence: TGTGCCAGCAGCAAAGTCTTAAACTCCTACAATGAGCAGTTCTTC.